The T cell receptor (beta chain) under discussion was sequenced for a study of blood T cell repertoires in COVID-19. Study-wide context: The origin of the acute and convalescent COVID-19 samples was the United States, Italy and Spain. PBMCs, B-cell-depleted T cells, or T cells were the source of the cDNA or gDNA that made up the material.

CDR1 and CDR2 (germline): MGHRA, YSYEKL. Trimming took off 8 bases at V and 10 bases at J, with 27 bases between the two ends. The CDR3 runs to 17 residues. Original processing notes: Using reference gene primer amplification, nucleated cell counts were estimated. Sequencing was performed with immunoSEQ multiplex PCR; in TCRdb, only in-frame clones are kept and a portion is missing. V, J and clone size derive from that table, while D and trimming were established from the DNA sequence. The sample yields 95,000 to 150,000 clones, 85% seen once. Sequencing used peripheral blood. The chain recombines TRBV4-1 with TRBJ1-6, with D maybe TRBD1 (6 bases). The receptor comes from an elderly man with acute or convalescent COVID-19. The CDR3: CASPPNREILTPSPLHF. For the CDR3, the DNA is TGCGCCAGCCCCCCCAACAGGGAAATACTAACCCCCTCACCCCTCCACTTT.